Each of the 31 T cell receptor beta chains below was sequenced from the same sample in a study of cytomegalovirus exposure and HLA in healthy donors (dated by TCRdb to 2016 to 2017). The library was generated by the immunoSEQ multiplex PCR assay. For the multiplex PCR, a mixture combining 60 forward primers for TCR Vbeta segments and 13 reverse primers for TCR Jbeta segments was used. Held by TCRdb, this immuneACCESS table contains in-frame sequences only and omits some clones. Under half of the omission traces to an unresolved V gene where checked; the cause of the rest is unknown. Recorded for this sample are 100,000 or so clones; 70% to 80% of them occurred a single time. The ten largest make up around 1.2% of the sample. Sequenced: PBMCs. All receptors come from a man between 35 and 55 years old in good health and CMV-seronegative.

This sequence joins TRBV6-5 and TRBJ2-1, with D maybe TRBD1 (6 bases). V dropped 7 bases and J dropped 6 bases, with 10 bases sitting between them. Germline lookup yields CDR1 MNHEY and CDR2 SVGAGI. The CDR3 sequence is 12 residues long. CDR3 in amino acids: CASMARGNEQFF. In DNA form, the CDR3 reads TGTGCCAGCATGGCCAGGGGCAATGAGCAGTTCTTC.

The chain uses TRBV7-2 and TRBJ1-4; TRBD1 might be the D (6 bases). Germline-derived CDR1 and CDR2 are SGHTA and FQGNSA. V lost 1 base to trimming and J lost 11 bases, with 20 bases between them. This CDR3 has 16 residues. As DNA, the CDR3 is TGTGCCAGCAGCTTAGGGCCTCCTAACGGGGGGCCTAAACTGTTTTTT. Its protein is CASSLGPPNGGPKLFF. Supplemented by reference TRBV7-2 and TRBJ1-4, the full variable domain reads GAGVSQSPSNKVTEKGKDVELRCDPISGHTALYWYRQSLGQGLEFLIYFQGNSAPDKSGLPSDRFSAERTGGSVSTLTIQRTQQEDSAVYLCASSLGPPNGGPKLFFGSGTQLSVL.

The CDR3 DNA sequence: TGTGCCAGCAGCCTTCCTGACAGGGATGGGGAGACCCAGTACTTC. Its translation is CASSLPDRDGETQYF. The V and J genes are TRBV5-4 and TRBJ2-5; 7 bases line up with TRBD1. The germline CDR1 and CDR2 sequences are SGHNT and YYREEE (reference sequence). V was pared by 4 bases and J by 5 bases, with 11 bases of the junction left unmatched. This CDR3 region has 15 residues.

The J gene is TRBJ1-2, the V gene TRBV5-6, with 8 nucleotides matching TRBD1. Germline values: CDR1 SGHDT, CDR2 YYEEEE. Germline trimming cut 5 bases from V and 6 bases from J; bases unmatched to any gene: 15. The CDR3 sequence is 16 residues long. Written as DNA, the CDR3 is TGTGCCAGCAGAAATTACGGCAGGGGGCGCCAAGATGGCTACACCTTC. Residues: CASRNYGRGRQDGYTF. Looking up the rest from reference TRBV5-6 and TRBJ1-2 gives the full variable domain: DAGVTQSPTHLIKTRGQQVTLRCSPKSGHDTVSWYQQALGQGPQFIFQYYEEEERQRGNFPDRFSGHQFPNYSSELNVNALLLGDSALYLCASRNYGRGRQDGYTFGSGTRLTVV.

V usage is TRBV5-1 and J usage is TRBJ2-3; 13 bases fit TRBD2. This CDR3 has 19 residues. The J segment lost 3 bases and the V segment lost 0 bases, leaving 10 bases of the junction unmatched. CDR1 and CDR2 (germline): SGHRS, YFSETQ. For the CDR3, the DNA is TGCGCCAGCAGCTTGGCCAACCGACTAGCGGGAGGAGGGACAGATACGCAGTATTTT. Translating it yields CASSLANRLAGGGTDTQYF.

The chain recombines TRBV7-2 with TRBJ1-5; maybe TRBD1 (5 bases). This CDR3 region has 14 residues. V was pared by 1 base and J by 4 bases, with 8 bases between. Germline CDR1 and CDR2: SGHTA and FQGNSA. The DNA for the CDR3 is TGTGCCAGCAGCTTAGAACGGGGGAATCAGCCCCAGCATTTT. Translated, it gives CASSLERGNQPQHF.

The chain employs TRBV7-8 and TRBJ2-7; D might be TRBD2 (7 bases). The CDR3 contains 16 residues. V was cut by 5 bases and J by 3 bases, with 20 bases left in between. Germline V gives CDR1 SGHVS, CDR2 FQNEAQ. The CDR3 nucleotides read TGTGCCAGCAGCGCCCCCTCTCGGGGGGCAGACTACGAGCAGTACTTC. Translating it yields CASSAPSRGADYEQYF.

This clone was recorded a few times. The chain has TRBV25-1 and TRBJ2-7; D possibly corresponds to TRBD2 (5 bases). From germline, CDR1 is MGHDK and CDR2 SYGVNS. Deletions cut 3 bases from V and 1 base from J, with 10 bases between. CDR3 length: 14 residues. The CDR3 nucleotides are TGTGCCAGCAGTGATGTAGGCGGGTCCTACGAGCAGTACTTC. It specifies CASSDVGGSYEQYF.

The rearrangement uses TRBV7-6 and TRBJ1-1; TRBD1 agrees at 7 bases. The germline V gene has CDR1 SGHVS and CDR2 FNYEAQ. The V segment lost 3 bases and the J segment 1 base; nucleotides outside the gene matches: 5. The CDR3 is 15 amino acids. CDR3 DNA sequence: TGTGCCAGCAGCTTCGGACAGGCCAGGAACACTGAAGCTTTCTTT. Its translation is CASSFGQARNTEAFF.

The rearrangement links TRBV28 to TRBJ1-4; no clear D. The CDR3 runs to 14 residues. Germline CDR1 reads MDHEN; CDR2 reads SYDVKM. V gave up 3 bases and J gave up 8 bases, with 13 bases separating them. CDR3 sequence: CASSLTRLSEKLFF. The DNA for the CDR3 is TGTGCCAGCAGTTTGACCAGGTTATCCGAAAAACTGTTTTTT.

This chain links TRBV11-2 with TRBJ2-5; 10 bases line up with TRBD2. Per the germline V gene, CDR1 is SGHAT and CDR2 is FQNNGV. V was clipped by 1 base and J by 5 bases; unmatched bases: 4. The CDR3 has 15 amino acids. CDR3 DNA sequence: TGTGCCAGCAGCTTAGGTAGCGGGAGGTGGGAGACCCAGTACTTC. Translated, it gives CASSLGSGRWETQYF.

This clone was detected only a few times. This CDR3 is CASSQDGGSYNEQFF. DNA for the CDR3: TGTGCCAGCAGCCAAGATGGGGGGTCCTACAATGAGCAGTTCTTC. V usage is TRBV4-2 and J usage is TRBJ2-1; D perhaps matches TRBD2 (6 bases). Germline CDR1 and CDR2: LGHNA and YNFKEQ. Deletions cut 0 bases from V and 1 base from J, with 7 bases between. The CDR3 totals 15 residues.

This chain uses TRBV4-3 with TRBJ1-2, with D tentatively TRBD1 (6 bases). Germline loops: CDR1 LGHNA, CDR2 YSLEER. Deletions cut 0 bases from V and 4 bases from J, with 15 bases between. The CDR3 consists of 16 residues. The CDR3 sequence is CASSQDLQGRPYGYTF. As DNA, the CDR3 is TGCGCCAGCAGCCAAGATCTTCAGGGGCGTCCCTATGGCTACACCTTC.

CDR3 loop: CAWTLPPGHNTEAFF. CDR3 nucleotides: TGTGCCTGGACCCTCCCCCCGGGTCACAACACTGAAGCTTTCTTT. This chain links TRBV30 with TRBJ1-1; D is uncertain. CDR3 length equals 15 residues. Germline V gene sequence: CDR1 GTSNPN, CDR2 SVGIG (reference sequence). With 4 bases removed from V and 2 bases from J, the gap between germline ends came to 17 bases.

The chain has TRBV25-1 and TRBJ2-1, with 8 positions matching TRBD2. Per the germline V gene, CDR1 is MGHDK and CDR2 is SYGVNS. This CDR3 contains 14 residues. The trim removed 1 base at V and 6 bases at J, leaving 2 bases unmatched. The CDR3 coding sequence is TGTGCCAGCAGTGAATTCGGGACTAGCAATGAGCAGTTCTTC. This gives the protein CASSEFGTSNEQFF. The full variable domain, its missing parts supplied by reference TRBV25-1 and TRBJ2-1, is EADIYQTPRYLVIGTGKKITLECSQTMGHDKMYWYQQDPGMELHLIHYSYGVNSTEKGDLSSESTVSRIRTEHFPLTLESARPSHTSQYLCASSEFGTSNEQFFGPGTRLTVL.

The rearrangement joins TRBV21-1 to TRBJ1-5; the table's D call, TRBD1, was not checked against the DNA. TRBV21-1 is shown as a pseudogene. This CDR3 has 14 residues. CDR3 residues: CASSTRDRAQPQHF. For the CDR3, the DNA is TGTGCCAGCAGCACCCGGGACAGGGCTCAGCCCCAGCATTTT.

V gene TRBV5-1 combines with J gene TRBJ1-4; 8 bases align to TRBD1. This CDR3 comprises 15 residues. V shed 2 bases and J 5 bases; nucleotides not matched to a gene: 5. Germline values: CDR1 SGHRS, CDR2 YFSETQ. The CDR3 coding sequence is TGCGCCAGCAGCTTTCCGGGACAGGCGAATGAAAAACTGTTTTTT. This encodes CASSFPGQANEKLFF.

J is TRBJ1-3 and V is TRBV2; D might be TRBD1 (6 bases). Trimming shortened V by 6 bases and J by 1 base, and 16 bases separated the two germline ends. CDR1 SNHLY and CDR2 FYNNEI come from the germline V gene. The CDR3 sequence is 16 residues long. CDR3 in amino acids: CASRRTVRLSGNTIYF. The CDR3, as DNA: TGTGCCAGCAGGCGGACAGTAAGGCTGTCTGGAAACACCATATATTTT. Using reference TRBV2 and TRBJ1-3 for the parts outside the CDR3, the full variable domain is EPEVTQTPSHQVTQMGQEVILRCVPISNHLYFYWYRQILGQKVEFLVSFYNNEISEKSEIFDDQFSVERPDGSNFTLKIRSTKLEDSAMYFCASRRTVRLSGNTIYFGEGSWLTVV.

The chain has TRBV5-6 and TRBJ1-4, with 7 bases that match TRBD1. Germline loops: CDR1 SGHDT, CDR2 YYEEEE. This CDR3 spans 14 amino acids. J gave up 8 bases and V 4 bases, and 8 bases lay outside the gene matches. The CDR3 DNA reads TGTGCCAGCAGCGAAACCGGGACAGAAGAAAAACTGTTTTTT. This translates into CASSETGTEEKLFF.

The chain joins TRBV18 to TRBJ1-4; D may be TRBD1 (5 bases). V was trimmed by 4 bases and J by 5 bases, leaving 14 bases between them. The CDR3 has 15 amino acids. Germline-derived CDR1 and CDR2 are KGHSH and LQKENI. CDR3: CASSRGRASNEKLFF. CDR3 nucleotide sequence: TGTGCCAGCTCACGGGGCCGGGCCTCAAATGAAAAACTGTTTTTT. The entire variable domain, with the rest obtained from reference TRBV18 and TRBJ1-4, is as follows: NAGVMQNPRHLVRRRGQEARLRCSPMKGHSHVYWYRQLPEEGLKFMVYLQKENIIDESGMPKERFSAEFPKEGPSILRIQQVVRGDSAAYFCASSRGRASNEKLFFGSGTQLSVL.

The chain couples TRBV27 to TRBJ2-2; 7 bases fit TRBD2. V gave up 3 bases and J gave up 0 bases; unmatched junction bases: 1. CDR1 and CDR2 from the germline V gene are MNHEY and SMNVEV (reference sequence). The CDR3 runs 15 residues. The CDR3 sequence is CASSFRGANTGELFF. The CDR3 region has the DNA TGTGCCAGCAGTTTTCGGGGGGCGAACACCGGGGAGCTGTTTTTT.

The chain joins TRBV7-9 to TRBJ2-7; TRBD1 is a possible D gene (6 bases). Germline V gene lookup returns CDR1 SEHNR and CDR2 FQNEAQ (reference sequence). V lost 1 base to trimming and J lost 1 base, with 8 bases between them. The CDR3 has 14 residues. The CDR3 sequence: CASSLDRVSYEQYF. The CDR3 coding sequence is TGTGCCAGCAGCTTAGACAGGGTTTCCTACGAGCAGTACTTC. The full variable domain, in which reference TRBV7-9 and TRBJ2-7 provide the parts outside the CDR3, is DTGVSQNPRHKITKRGQNVTFRCDPISEHNRLYWYRQTLGQGPEFLTYFQNEAQLEKSRLLSDRFSAERPKGSFSTLEIQRTEQGDSAMYLCASSLDRVSYEQYFGPGTRLTVT.

This chain uses TRBV29-1 with TRBJ2-3; a weak D match, TRBD1 (6 bases). There are 14 residues in the CDR3. CDR1 is SQVTM and CDR2 is ANQGSEA in the germline V gene. V was pared by 6 bases and J by 3 bases, with 16 bases between. The CDR3 DNA reads as TGCAGCGTCTCAAGGGCAGGGGCAACAGATACGCAGTATTTT. Protein product: CSVSRAGATDTQYF.

This clone was seen a handful of times. The chain links TRBV21-1 to TRBJ2-1; TRBD1, as called in the table, went unchecked against the DNA. TRBV21-1 is termed a pseudogene. This CDR3 is built from 15 residues. This CDR3 is CASSSHRGLINEQFF. The CDR3 DNA follows: TGTGCCAGCAGCAGTCACAGGGGTTTGATTAATGAGCAGTTCTTC.

The genes are TRBV7-2 and TRBJ1-1; TRBD1 might be the D (6 bases). Trimming cost V 7 bases and J 9 bases, with 21 bases left between them. This CDR3 is 14 amino acids long. Germline-derived CDR1 and CDR2 are SGHTA and FQGNSA. The CDR3 coding sequence is TGTGCCAGCAACCCTGATGGACAGATTTTAAAAGCTTTCTTT. This sequence encodes CASNPDGQILKAFF.

The genes are TRBV23-1 and TRBJ2-7; the D gene is possibly TRBD2 (6 bases). TRBV23-1 is recorded as an ORF, its role being uncertain. The CDR3 has 18 amino acids. Trimming shortened V by 4 bases and J by 2 bases, and 24 bases separated the two germline ends. The CDR3, as DNA: TGCGCCAGCAGTCTATCCGAGGGAGGACTCCTACTAGCCTACGAGCAGTACTTC. It encodes CASSLSEGGLLLAYEQYF.

This clone has only one observation. The chain couples TRBV7-9 to TRBJ1-3; D gene uncertain. The CDR3 is made up of 16 amino acids. The V gene lost 3 bases and the J gene lost 0 bases, with 12 bases spanning the gap. The germline gives CDR1 SEHNR, CDR2 FQNEAQ (reference sequence). CDR3 nucleotides: TGTGCCAGCAGCTTGGAAGGGAGGCTCTCTGGAAACACCATATATTTT. Its protein is CASSLEGRLSGNTIYF.

The chain couples TRBV15 to TRBJ1-2; D not resolved. The CDR3 is 15 amino acids. Per germline, CDR1 LNHNV and CDR2 YYDKDF (reference sequence). The V gene lost 0 bases and the J gene lost 1 base, with 9 bases spanning the gap. The CDR3 DNA follows: TGTGCCACCAGCAGAGACCCGGGTGATAACTATGGCTACACCTTC. Its protein is CATSRDPGDNYGYTF.

The V call is TRBV30, the J call TRBJ2-7, with unresolved D. The CDR3 extends over 12 amino acids. V gave up 5 bases and J gave up 2 bases, with 10 bases separating them. Germline values: CDR1 GTSNPN, CDR2 SVGIG (reference sequence). The CDR3 DNA reads TGTGCCTGGGGCCTGGTAACCTACGAGCAGTACTTC. Its protein product is CAWGLVTYEQYF.

Only a few counts were recorded for this clone. The gene calls are TRBV6-1 and TRBJ2-5; the match to TRBD2 covers 8 bases. The V and J ends lost 1 base and 0 bases, in that order; junction bases with no gene match: 7. Germline lookup yields CDR1 MNHNS and CDR2 SASEGT. The CDR3 loop spans 17 amino acids. The CDR3 protein is CASSEGFGGGYQETQYF. CDR3 nucleotides: TGTGCCAGCAGTGAAGGGTTCGGGGGGGGGTACCAAGAGACCCAGTACTTC.

The chain couples TRBV7-9 to TRBJ2-7, with TRBD1 matching 9 bases. Per the germline V gene, CDR1 is SEHNR and CDR2 is FQNEAQ (reference sequence). The CDR3 is 14 residues long. With V trimmed by 8 bases and J by 2 bases, 7 bases remained unmatched. The CDR3 DNA is TGTGCCAGCGTTGGACAGGGGTACGCCTACGAGCAGTACTTC. Translating gives CASVGQGYAYEQYF.